This T cell receptor (beta chain) was identified during a study of blood T cell repertoires in COVID-19. Study background: Italy, Spain and the United States were the sources of the convalescent and acute COVID-19 samples.

Some clones are missing from TCRdb's copy, which holds only in-frame ones; the method was immunoSEQ multiplex PCR. The sample includes under 300,000 clones, less than 85% of them seen just once. Germline V lookup: CDR1 ENHRY, CDR2 SYGVKD. Trimming took 6 bases from V and 7 from J, leaving 18 bases between them. This CDR3 region has 14 residues. Sequenced material: peripheral blood. The chain employs TRBV10-3 and TRBJ1-1, with D perhaps TRBD1 (6 bases). The TCR was taken from a woman over 75 with active or convalescent COVID-19. CDR3: CAIRVQGSNGEAFF. The CDR3, as DNA: TGTGCCATCAGGGTACAGGGTTCGAATGGTGAAGCTTTCTTT.